This T cell receptor beta chain was recovered during a study of CD4 T cells in relation to SARS-CoV-2 and coronaviruses. Profiled with immunoSEQ multiplex PCR; TCRdb holds only in-frame clones, not every one. The data contain about 26,000 clones, around 76% of them singletons. Concerning this clone itself: Its antigen is unknown.

Unexposed donor CD4+ T cells date from 2011-2018, before the COVID-19 pandemic. The cells were cultured for about 10 days before CD4+ T cells were isolated. CDR1 is MGHRA and CDR2 is YSYEKL in the germline V gene. The CDR3 extends over 12 amino acids. V was pared by 4 bases and J by 7 bases, with 8 bases between. This receptor was obtained from a human donor in good health. Input material: CD4+ T cells from PBMCs, cultured in vitro. The chain recombines TRBV4-1 with TRBJ2-1; D gene unclear. The CDR3 DNA reads as TGCGCCAGCAGCCGTCGAGCTAATGAGCAGTTCTTC. Its translation is CASSRRANEQFF.